This TCR beta chain was captured in a study of molecular identifiers for immune sequencing clone quantification. The wider study: Four portions were sequenced after RNA from around 20,000 or 100,000 naive CD8 cells was split five ways in replicates. Broader study findings: Sharing of a barcode by identical TCR molecules could cause highly expanded clone sizes to be underestimated.

The authors sorted naive CD8 T cells as CD8+CD4-CCR7+CD45RA+. The bulk TCR libraries were made with methods described before and with listed TCR primers. TCRdb reanalysed the PCR reads using MiXCR and keeps one entry per CDR3 protein. Of approximately 590,000 distinct CDR3 sequences in the sample, about 25% were seen once. On this clonotype itself: Its antigen is not known. A much bigger clone sits one base away, suggesting this may be a read error.

The CDR3 extends over 15 amino acids. The germline gives CDR1 LGHNA, CDR2 YNFKEQ. V is TRBV4-2 and J is TRBJ1-2; D gene uncertain. The specimen sequenced was naive CD8+ T cells from blood, with Jurkat cell RNA spiked in. As to subset: FACS-sorted CD8+CD4-CCR7+CD45RA+ naive T cells. The receptor was isolated from a human donor in good health. Some libraries in this study had Jurkat cell RNA spiked in. DNA for the CDR3: TGTGCCATCAGCCAAGATCGGCACACATCCTATGGCTACACCTTC. It codes for CAISQDRHTSYGYTF.